This T cell receptor (beta chain) was profiled in a study of blood T cell repertoires in COVID-19. Study information: Specimens from acute and convalescent COVID-19 originated in the United States, Italy and Spain. Sources were T cells, B-cell-depleted T cells, or PBMCs; the material itself was cDNA or gDNA.

In the original analysis: Reference gene primer amplification gave nucleated cell count estimates. Sequenced by immunoSEQ multiplex PCR; TCRdb stores in-frame clones only, minus some. That table supplies the V and J calls and clone size; D and trimming were determined from the DNA. The sample has about 98,000 clones, 70% to 85% seen once; the top ten hold roughly a tenth. After removal of 1 base from V and 4 bases from J, the junction contained 4 bases not matched to a gene. Germline V gives CDR1 LGHDT, CDR2 YNNKEL (reference sequence). The CDR3 spans 15 residues. The V gene is TRBV3-1 (or the pseudogene TRBV3-2), the J gene TRBJ2-1, with 7 bases identical to TRBD2. The receptor's source is a man between 65 and 85 years old with active or convalescent COVID-19. The sample comprised peripheral blood. CDR3 in DNA: TGTGCCAGCAGCCAAGGCGGGGGTCAGTACAATGAGCAGTTCTTC. Its translation: CASSQGGGQYNEQFF.